This T cell receptor beta chain came from a study of CD4 T cells in relation to SARS-CoV-2 and coronaviruses. In this sample, this clone turned up a few times. Its specificity is unknown. Using immunoSEQ multiplex PCR, the repertoire was profiled, and TCRdb retains in-frame clones only, with some absent. Of more than 15,000 clones listed, just under 75% are singletons. Unexposed donor CD4+ T cells date from about 2011-2018, before the COVID-19 pandemic. Isolation of CD4+ T cells took place after around eleven days in culture. The germline V gene encodes CDR1 LNHDA and CDR2 SQIVND (reference sequence). This CDR3 comprises 15 residues. After removal of 10 bases from V and 6 bases from J, the junction contained 7 bases not matched to a gene.

Material: CD4+ T cells from PBMCs, cultured in vitro. The rearrangement joins TRBV19 to TRBJ2-1; 15 nucleotides match TRBD2. This clonotype originated in a human donor in good health. The CDR3 spells CATRTSGGAGNEQFF. CDR3 bases: TGTGCCACCCGGACTAGCGGGGGGGCCGGCAATGAGCAGTTCTTC.